A selection of T cell receptor beta chains follows, all from one sample in a study of Ad26.COV2.S vaccination and SARS-CoV-2 variants. Using immunoSEQ multiplex PCR, the repertoire was profiled, and TCRdb retains in-frame clones only, with some absent. The sample has 440,000 or so clones, 90% seen once; the top ten hold under 4.5%. The material sequenced was peripheral blood, taken in a trial of Ad26.COV2.S vaccine versus placebo. The receptors shown here come from a person aged 18-65 years who received the Ad26.COV2.S COVID-19 vaccine or a placebo. The CDR3 runs from the conserved cysteine through the conserved F or W. Each record gives: J gene, V gene, D gene, clone size, CDR3 protein, CDR3 DNA. A D gene is named only where the DNA matches it firmly. The listing skips clone size in some rows; elsewhere it reads once, few, many or a size class.

>TRBJ2-1|TRBV7-2|NA|NA
CASSLYEAGEQFF
TGTGCCAGCAGCTTATACGAAGCTGGAGAGCAGTTCTTC
>TRBJ2-7|TRBV19|NA|NA
CASSIGDTYEQYF
TGTGCCAGTAGTATTGGAGACACCTACGAGCAGTACTTC
>TRBJ2-1|TRBV4-3|TRBD2|NA
CASSQDRSSGSSNNEQFF
TGCGCCAGCAGCCAAGATCGGTCTAGCGGGAGTAGTAACAATGAGCAGTTCTTC
>TRBJ1-6|TRBV6-5|NA|NA
CASSYGARTSPLHF
TGTGCCAGCAGTTACGGGGCCAGAACTTCACCCCTCCACTTT
>TRBJ2-7|TRBV6-2/TRBV6-3|TRBD2|NA
CASSSPRGRFSYEQYF
TGTGCCAGCAGTTCGCCCCGCGGGAGGTTCTCCTACGAGCAGTACTTC
>TRBJ2-7|TRBV15|NA|NA
CATSRGGPPGNYEQYF
TGTGCCACCAGCAGAGGCGGACCGCCCGGGAACTACGAGCAGTACTTC
>TRBJ1-5|TRBV5-6|TRBD1|few
CASSQGQPYSNQPQHF
TGTGCCAGCAGCCAGGGACAGCCATATAGCAATCAGCCCCAGCATTTT
>TRBJ2-1|TRBV7-8|NA|NA
CASSQTYNEQFF
TGTGCCAGCAGCCAAACCTACAATGAGCAGTTCTTC
>TRBJ2-1|TRBV19|TRBD2|NA
CASSIDKSGLAGGYSSSYNEQFF
TGTGCCAGTAGTATTGATAAATCGGGACTAGCGGGAGGATATAGTAGCTCCTACAATGAGCAGTTCTTC
>TRBJ2-1|TRBV29-1|NA|NA
CSVEGRVTYNEQFF
TGCAGCGTTGAAGGTAGGGTTACCTACAATGAGCAGTTCTTC
>TRBJ2-7|TRBV12-3/TRBV12-4|NA|NA
CASSDGDEQYF
TGTGCCAGCAGTGACGGGGACGAGCAGTACTTC
>TRBJ2-1|TRBV7-6|NA|NA
CASSFSSNNEQFF
TGTGCCAGCAGCTTCAGCTCAAACAATGAGCAGTTCTTC
>TRBJ1-4|TRBV10-3|TRBD1|NA
CAISGGATGGDEKLFF
TGTGCCATCAGTGGGGGCGCCACAGGGGGAGATGAAAAACTGTTTTTT
>TRBJ1-2|TRBV6-5|NA|NA
CASTGRSTGLYGYTF
TGTGCCAGCACGGGACGCAGTACTGGCCTCTATGGCTACACCTTC
>TRBJ2-5|TRBV5-1|NA|NA
CASSLASKETQYF
TGCGCCAGCAGCTTGGCTAGCAAAGAGACCCAGTACTTC
>TRBJ2-7|TRBV27|TRBD1|few
CASSSGQDSYEQYF
TGTGCCAGCAGTTCGGGACAGGACTCCTACGAGCAGTACTTC
>TRBJ1-2|TRBV28|NA|NA
CASSYPVDRANYGYTF
TGTGCCAGCAGTTACCCCGTAGACCGAGCTAACTATGGCTACACCTTC
>TRBJ2-7|TRBV7-2|NA|few
CASSLVGERTYEQYF
TGTGCCAGCAGCTTAGTGGGGGAACGGACCTACGAGCAGTACTTC
>TRBJ2-1|TRBV7-9|TRBD2|NA
CASSASGRANNEQFF
TGTGCCAGCAGCGCTAGCGGGAGGGCCAACAATGAGCAGTTCTTC
>TRBJ1-5|TRBV19|TRBD1|NA
CASSRRTGRNSNQPQHF
TGTGCCAGTAGTAGGAGGACAGGGAGGAATAGCAATCAGCCCCAGCATTTT
>TRBJ1-3|TRBV24-1|TRBD1|NA
CATRGEYRNRGRGNTIYF
TGTGCCACCAGGGGGGAGTACAGGAACAGGGGTCGCGGAAACACCATATATTTT
>TRBJ2-7|TRBV28|NA|NA
CASSHTPRQPSSEQYF
TGTGCCAGCAGTCACACGCCTAGACAGCCCTCGAGCGAGCAGTACTTC
>TRBJ2-5|TRBV27|TRBD2|NA
CASSRRREFQETQYF
TGTGCCAGCAGCCGTCGGCGGGAGTTTCAAGAGACCCAGTACTTC
>TRBJ2-5|TRBV11-2|NA|NA
CASSLGMARETQYF
TGTGCCAGCAGCTTAGGGATGGCCCGAGAGACCCAGTACTTC
>TRBJ1-2|TRBV2|NA|NA
CASSEVRRPNYGYTF
TGTGCCAGCAGTGAAGTGAGGCGTCCTAACTATGGCTACACCTTC
>TRBJ1-2|TRBV27|NA|few
CASSLKSGGTLNYGYTF
TGTGCCAGCAGTTTAAAGTCGGGGGGAACATTAAACTATGGCTACACCTTC
>TRBJ1-2|TRBV5-1|TRBD1|NA
CASSLRDGQDANYGYTF
TGCGCCAGCAGCTTACGGGACGGACAGGACGCTAACTATGGCTACACCTTC
>TRBJ2-4|TRBV10-3|TRBD1|NA
CAISELTGDIQYF
TGTGCCATCAGTGAGTTGACAGGGGACATTCAGTACTTC
>TRBJ1-2|TRBV15|NA|NA
CATSRDRVGTYGYTF
TGTGCCACCAGCAGAGATCGAGTGGGAACCTATGGCTACACCTTC
>TRBJ2-1|TRBV27|NA|NA
CASSRSSYNEQFF
TGTGCCAGCAGCCGAAGCTCCTACAATGAGCAGTTCTTC
>TRBJ2-1|TRBV3-1/TRBV3-2|NA|NA
CASSQIFRGRNEQFF
TGTGCCAGCAGCCAGATTTTCAGGGGTCGGAATGAGCAGTTCTTC
>TRBJ2-2|TRBV18|NA|NA
CASSPRDTERNTGELFF
TGTGCCAGCTCACCCCGGGACACCGAAAGGAACACCGGGGAGCTGTTTTTT
>TRBJ1-5|TRBV5-1|NA|NA
CASSLSGGDNQPQHF
TGCGCCAGCAGCTTGTCCGGGGGGGACAATCAGCCCCAGCATTTT
>TRBJ2-6|TRBV19|TRBD2|NA
CASSSFSGRSGANVLTF
TGTGCCAGTAGCTCCTTCAGCGGGAGGTCTGGGGCCAACGTCCTGACTTTC
>TRBJ2-3|TRBV15|TRBD1|NA
CATSRDRGFSTDTQYF
TGTGCCACCAGCAGGGACAGGGGTTTCAGCACAGATACGCAGTATTTT
>TRBJ2-3|TRBV24-1|TRBD1|NA
CATSDLSEGQSTDTQYF
TGTGCCACCAGTGATCTTTCTGAGGGACAGAGCACAGATACGCAGTATTTT
>TRBJ2-1|TRBV27|TRBD2|NA
CASSLGSGGRYNEQFF
TGTGCCAGCAGTTTAGGATCGGGCGGGAGGTACAATGAGCAGTTCTTC
>TRBJ2-3|TRBV6-2/TRBV6-3|TRBD2|NA
CASSYSLAGARDTQYF
TGTGCCAGCAGTTACAGTCTAGCGGGAGCTAGAGATACGCAGTATTTT
>TRBJ2-1|TRBV12-3/TRBV12-4|TRBD2|NA
CASSLGGEQFF
TGTGCCAGCAGTTTGGGGGGGGAGCAGTTCTTC
>TRBJ2-1|TRBV6-2/TRBV6-3|TRBD2|NA
CASSYPGGRVYNEQFF
TGTGCCAGCAGTTATCCGGGGGGACGGGTATACAATGAGCAGTTCTTC
>TRBJ1-2|TRBV28|NA|once
CASSLGFNYGYTF
TGTGCCAGCAGTTTAGGATTTAACTATGGCTACACCTTC
>TRBJ2-5|TRBV3-1/TRBV3-2|TRBD1|NA
CASSLRQGGYETQYF
TGTGCCAGCAGCCTAAGACAGGGGGGTTACGAGACCCAGTACTTC
>TRBJ2-3|TRBV7-9|NA|NA
CASSLGRLAADTQYF
TGTGCCAGCAGCTTAGGTCGCCTCGCGGCAGATACGCAGTATTTT
>TRBJ2-7|TRBV28|NA|NA
CASSLARGGSYEQYF
TGTGCCAGCAGTTTGGCCCGGGGCGGCTCCTACGAGCAGTACTTC
>TRBJ1-4|TRBV30|TRBD1|NA
CAWREEGAGEKLFF
TGTGCCTGGAGGGAGGAGGGGGCAGGGGAAAAACTGTTTTTT